These 16 T cell receptor beta chains were sequenced from one sample in a study of blood T cell repertoires in COVID-19. Assay used: immunoSEQ multiplex PCR; TCRdb lists only in-frame clones, some missing. The sample holds 250,000 to 350,000 clones; about four fifths are singletons and the top ten take almost 1.5%. The sample comprised peripheral blood. The receptors were gathered from a human donor with COVID-19, enrolled during active disease. The donor label of this sample is uncertain.

This chain joins TRBV19 and TRBJ1-1; 10 bases map to TRBD1. This CDR3 has 13 amino acids. Germline lookup yields CDR1 LNHDA and CDR2 SQIVND (reference sequence). J was trimmed by 10 bases and V by 8 bases; bases with no gene match: 10. The CDR3 loop is CASLGTGVKGAFF. CDR3 nucleotide sequence: TGTGCCAGTCTCGGGACAGGGGTTAAAGGAGCTTTCTTT.

The rearrangement links TRBV10-1 to TRBJ2-5, with TRBD2 matching over 10 bases. The CDR3 is 17 residues long. Per germline, CDR1 WNHNN and CDR2 SYGVQD (reference sequence). Unmatched junction bases numbered 9, after V lost 2 bases and J lost 3 bases. The CDR3 nucleotides read TGCGCCAGCAGTGAGGGTATAGCGGGGGGAGGTGAAGAGACCCAGTACTTC. Protein: CASSEGIAGGGEETQYF.

In its sample, this clone was seen once. V usage is TRBV5-6 and J usage is TRBJ1-5, with 9 bases matching TRBD1. Germline V CDR1 and CDR2: SGHDT, YYEEEE. With V trimmed by 4 bases and J by 1 base, 9 bases remained unmatched. The CDR3 loop spans 17 amino acids. The CDR3: CASSPGTGISSNQPQHF. The CDR3 bases are TGTGCCAGCAGCCCCGGGACAGGGATCTCGAGCAATCAGCCCCAGCATTTT. Full variable domain (missing parts from reference TRBV5-6 and TRBJ1-5): DAGVTQSPTHLIKTRGQQVTLRCSPKSGHDTVSWYQQALGQGPQFIFQYYEEEERQRGNFPDRFSGHQFPNYSSELNVNALLLGDSALYLCASSPGTGISSNQPQHFGDGTRLSIL.

CDR3 residues: CASSLGNRKLFF. The CDR3 nucleotides are TGTGCCAGCAGTTTAGGGAACAGGAAACTGTTTTTT. The chain recombines TRBV28 with TRBJ1-4, with a possible D match to TRBD1 (5 bases). Trimming took off 2 bases at V and 11 bases at J, with 9 bases between the two ends. Germline V CDR1 and CDR2: MDHEN, SYDVKM. The CDR3 has 12 residues. The whole variable domain, remainder taken from reference TRBV28 and TRBJ1-4, is DVKVTQSSRYLVKRTGEKVFLECVQDMDHENMFWYRQDPGLGLRLIYFSYDVKMKEKGDIPEGYSVSREKKERFSLILESASTNQTSMYLCASSLGNRKLFFGSGTQLSVL.

The V gene is TRBV7-9, the J gene TRBJ2-3; D not resolved. The germline V and J ends were trimmed by 5 bases and 5 bases, with 11 bases remaining between them. The germline V gene has CDR1 SEHNR and CDR2 FQNEAQ (reference sequence). The CDR3 sequence is 13 residues long. Here the CDR3 DNA reads TGTGCCAGCAGCCCAATTGGCGGAGATACGCAGTATTTT. Translating gives CASSPIGGDTQYF.

J is TRBJ2-2 and V is TRBV2; the D gene is possibly TRBD1 (6 bases). The CDR3 is made up of 13 amino acids. Between the trimmed V and J ends, which lost 2 bases and 6 bases, there was a span of 7 bases. Germline values: CDR1 SNHLY, CDR2 FYNNEI. The chain's CDR3 is CASSEWGPGELFF. The DNA of the CDR3 is TGTGCCAGCAGTGAATGGGGGCCCGGGGAGCTGTTTTTT.

This chain uses TRBV7-2 with TRBJ2-5; D is possibly TRBD1 (6 bases). The CDR3 runs 14 residues. Germline V lookup: CDR1 SGHTA, CDR2 FQGNSA. Trimming cost V 1 base and J 6 bases, with 12 bases left between them. CDR3 residues: CASSLDPGVQTQYF. The CDR3 region has the DNA TGTGCCAGCAGCTTAGATCCAGGGGTCCAGACCCAGTACTTC.

V and J are TRBV29-1 and TRBJ2-5, with TRBD2 matching 7 bases. Germline values: CDR1 SQVTM, CDR2 ANQGSEA. The CDR3 is 15 residues long. J gave up 4 bases and V 7 bases, and 15 bases lay outside the gene matches. CDR3 sequence reads: CSAAPGGSRGETQYF. The CDR3 DNA reads TGCAGCGCCGCCCCTGGCGGGAGTCGCGGAGAGACCCAGTACTTC. Full variable domain (missing parts from reference TRBV29-1 and TRBJ2-5): SAVISQKPSRDICQRGTSLTIQCQVDSQVTMMFWYRQQPGQSLTLIATANQGSEATYESGFVIDKFPISRPNLTFSTLTVSNMSPEDSSIYLCSAAPGGSRGETQYFGPGTRLLVL.

This clone has only one observation. The CDR3 sequence is CASSDQGNTEAFF. CDR3 nucleotides: TGTGCCAGCAGCGACCAGGGGAACACTGAAGCTTTCTTT. V gene TRBV5-6 combines with J gene TRBJ1-1, with D possibly being TRBD1 (5 bases). CDR3 length equals 13 residues. V was pared by 4 bases and J by 1 base, with 8 bases between. Per the germline V gene, CDR1 is SGHDT and CDR2 is YYEEEE.

In DNA, the CDR3 is TGTGCCAGCCGGGAGACACAGGACCTGTGGGGTGAAGCTTTCTTT. Translating gives CASRETQDLWGEAFF. V gene TRBV6-5 combines with J gene TRBJ1-1, with a weak D call TRBD1 (5 bases). Trimming took off 8 bases at V and 7 bases at J, with 23 bases between the two ends. Germline CDR1 MNHEY, CDR2 SVGAGI. The CDR3 spans 15 residues.

The chain recombines TRBV27 with TRBJ1-6, with 8 nucleotides matching TRBD1. Germline assignment: CDR1 MNHEY and CDR2 SMNVEV (reference sequence). J was trimmed by 9 bases and V by 6 bases; bases with no gene match: 4. The CDR3 has 13 residues. For the CDR3, the DNA is TGTGCCAGCAGCTTTGACAGGGGTTCACCCCTCCACTTT. It codes for CASSFDRGSPLHF.

V usage is TRBV4-1 and J usage is TRBJ2-3, with D hard to call. Germline lookup yields CDR1 MGHRA and CDR2 YSYEKL. The CDR3 contains 16 residues. The germline V and J ends were trimmed by 1 base and 4 bases, with 15 bases remaining between them. The CDR3 bases are TGCGCCAGCAGCCAAGGGGCCGGCAGGATCTCAGATACGCAGTATTTT. Amino acids: CASSQGAGRISDTQYF.

Remarks on this clone: The same CDR3 can be traced to other DNA sequences in this sample. V is TRBV28 and J is TRBJ1-2; weak D call: TRBD1 (6 bases). Trimming shortened V by 6 bases and J by 5 bases, and 10 bases separated the two germline ends. From germline, CDR1 is MDHEN and CDR2 SYDVKM. The CDR3 is made up of 12 amino acids. The DNA of the CDR3 is TGTGCCAGCAGGGAAACAGGGTATGGCTACACCTTC. The encoded protein is CASRETGYGYTF.

In its sample, this clone was seen once. The V gene is TRBV28, the J gene TRBJ1-3; D not certain. Trimming shortened V by 3 bases and J by 3 bases, and 15 bases separated the two germline ends. From germline, CDR1 is MDHEN and CDR2 SYDVKM. The CDR3 has 16 amino acids. In DNA, the CDR3 is TGTGCCAGCAGTTTTTTCACAACCTCAGGTGGAAACACCATATATTTT. Residues: CASSFFTTSGGNTIYF.

The DNA of the CDR3 is TGTGCCAGCAGCCAGGGGGGGGGCAGGCTCAATAATTCACCCCTCCACTTT. Translated: CASSQGGGRLNNSPLHF. This chain joins TRBV3-1 (or the pseudogene TRBV3-2) and TRBJ1-6, with D possibly matching TRBD1 (6 bases). Trimming stripped 3 bases from V and 5 bases from J, with 17 bases between. CDR1 and CDR2 from the germline V gene are LGHDT and YNNKEL (reference sequence). The CDR3 length is 17 residues.

This sequence joins TRBV7-8 and TRBJ2-1, with 9 nucleotides matching TRBD1. This CDR3 region has 15 residues. Trimming removed 7 bases from V and 5 bases from J; junction bases left unmatched: 9. CDR1 SGHVS and CDR2 FQNEAQ come from the germline V gene. The CDR3 DNA sequence: TGTGCCAGCACGGCGGGACAGGGTGCAAACAATGAGCAGTTCTTC. Its translation is CASTAGQGANNEQFF.